The 14 T cell receptor beta chains below come from one sample, sequenced in a study of CD8 T cells in ankylosing spondylitis. TCRdb re-called the 5' RACE reads through MiXCR, storing one row per CDR3 protein. Altogether approximately 200,000 distinct CDR3 sequences are present, 9.5% to 15% being singletons, with the ten largest covering approximately 15%. Material for sequencing was blood, either unsorted or a sorted T cell fraction (not recorded which). The origin of the receptors is a male donor with ankylosing spondylitis or in good health (not recorded which).

The J gene is TRBJ2-5, the V gene TRBV6-1, with a weak D call TRBD1 (6 bases). The CDR3 runs to 14 residues. From germline, CDR1 is MNHNS and CDR2 SASEGT. The V end lost 2 bases, the J end lost 1 base, and 8 bases lay between the germline ends. The CDR3 DNA reads as TGTGCCAGCAGTGAAAACAGGGTCCAAGAGACCCAGTACTTC. It yields the protein CASSENRVQETQYF.

Turning to this clonotype: A read error may produce the germline difference seen at one junction end. This sequence joins TRBV3-1 and TRBJ2-5, with D unresolved. Germline V gene data show CDR1 as LGHDT and CDR2 as YNNKEL (reference sequence). The CDR3 sequence is 15 residues long. CDR3 amino acids: CASSQGEWTQETKYF. The CDR3 DNA reads as TGTGCCAGCAGCCAAGGGGAATGGACCCAAGAGACCAAGTACTTC.

The chain is built from TRBV27 and TRBJ2-2; D unclear. From germline, CDR1 is MNHEY and CDR2 SMNVEV (reference sequence). The CDR3 totals 14 residues. Trimming shortened V by 4 bases and J by 4 bases, and 10 bases separated the two germline ends. This CDR3 reads CASSSRPATGELFF. DNA for the CDR3: TGTGCCAGCAGTTCCCGGCCAGCCACCGGGGAGCTGTTTTTT.

A few counts support this clonotype. The J gene is TRBJ2-1, the V gene TRBV19, with 11 bases that match TRBD2. The CDR3 consists of 15 residues. The trim removed 10 bases at V and 10 bases at J, leaving 15 bases unmatched. Germline V lookup: CDR1 LNHDA, CDR2 SQIVND (reference sequence). DNA of the CDR3: TGTGCCACTAATCAGGTAGCGGGAGGGATACAGGAGCAGTTCTTC. This encodes CATNQVAGGIQEQFF.

This clonotype was detected ten times or more. V gene TRBV12-3 or TRBV12-4 combines with J gene TRBJ1-5; a weak D match, TRBD1 (6 bases). The length of the CDR3 is 17 residues. With 5 bases removed from V and 0 bases from J, the gap between germline ends came to 17 bases. For the CDR3, the DNA is TGTGCCAGCAGTCCCGGGGGGGGCGTTTATAGCAATCAGCCCCAGCATTTT. Its protein product is CASSPGGGVYSNQPQHF.

This clonotype showed up just a few times. At one of its ends the junction is not consistent with the germline gene, which may arise from a read error. This chain links TRBV7-9 with TRBJ2-1; 13 bases agree with TRBD2. The CDR3 sequence is 14 residues long. Germline CDR1 reads SEHNR; CDR2 reads FQNEAQ (reference sequence). The CDR3 region has the DNA TGTGCCAGCAGCCTCTACGGACTAGCGGGAGTTCCCGTCTTC. This translates into CASSLYGLAGVPVF.

This clonotype has a handful of counts. The rearrangement links TRBV4-1 to TRBJ2-7; 10 nucleotides align to TRBD2. CDR3 length: 15 amino acids. The germline CDR1 and CDR2 sequences are MGHRA and YSYEKL. Germline trimming cut 1 base from V and 2 bases from J; bases unmatched to any gene: 2. The DNA of the CDR3 is TGCGCCAGCAGCCAAGTACTAGCGGGGACCTACGAGCAGTACTTC. Amino acid sequence: CASSQVLAGTYEQYF.

The chain couples TRBV19 to TRBJ1-5; 7 bases fit TRBD1. V gave up 0 bases and J gave up 2 bases; unmatched junction bases: 7. The CDR3 extends over 17 amino acids. Germline assignment: CDR1 LNHDA and CDR2 SQIVND (reference sequence). This chain's CDR3 is CASSIDVKGGRNQPQHF. The CDR3 DNA reads as TGTGCCAGTAGTATAGATGTGAAAGGGGGCCGCAATCAGCCCCAGCATTTT.

The chain links TRBV27 to TRBJ2-5; D is perhaps TRBD1 (6 bases). Trimming removed 6 bases from V and 5 bases from J, with 19 bases in between. Germline V gene data show CDR1 as MNHEY and CDR2 as SMNVEV (reference sequence). The CDR3 runs to 15 residues. The CDR3 region is CASSPRWGLGETQYF. CDR3 DNA sequence: TGTGCCAGCAGCCCCCGTTGGGGGCTTGGGGAGACCCAGTACTTC.

Here the CDR3 reads CASSFLGSPNYGYTF. The CDR3 nucleotides read TGTGCCAGCAGTTTCCTAGGCAGCCCTAACTATGGCTACACCTTC. The J gene is TRBJ1-2, the V gene TRBV27; D unresolved. The ends were cut back, 3 bases at V and 0 bases at J, with 11 bases in the middle. This CDR3 is 15 amino acids long. Germline V gene data show CDR1 as MNHEY and CDR2 as SMNVEV (reference sequence).

This clonotype appeared many times. V and J are TRBV12-3 or TRBV12-4 and TRBJ1-2; D not resolved. This CDR3 has 11 residues. Trimming removed 3 bases from V and 7 bases from J, with 6 bases in between. CDR3: CASSLGIGYTF. DNA of the CDR3: TGTGCCAGCAGTTTGGGTATTGGCTACACCTTC.

This clonotype was observed at least ten times. The rearrangement links TRBV4-2 to TRBJ2-7; 9 bases align to TRBD2. V lost 0 bases to trimming and J lost 6 bases; unmatched junction nucleotides: 9. The CDR3 consists of 16 residues. CDR1 and CDR2 from the germline V gene are LGHNA and YNFKEQ. This chain's CDR3 is CASSQDFGGRAGEQYF. Written as DNA, the CDR3 is TGTGCCAGCAGCCAAGATTTTGGCGGGAGGGCCGGCGAGCAGTACTTC.

The chain carries TRBV9 and TRBJ2-1; D unresolved. Trimming stripped 0 bases from V and 9 bases from J, with 10 bases between. There are 13 residues in the CDR3. From germline, CDR1 is SGDLS and CDR2 YYNGEE. CDR3 region: CASSVAMKGEQFF. The CDR3 DNA reads as TGTGCCAGCAGCGTAGCAATGAAGGGTGAGCAGTTCTTC.

The rearrangement joins TRBV20-1 to TRBJ1-2; D ambiguous. V lost 0 bases and J lost 3, with 11 bases in between. Germline V gene data show CDR1 as DFQATT and CDR2 as SNEGSKA (reference sequence). This CDR3 contains 14 residues. CDR3: CSARDSWSHYGYTF. The CDR3 bases are TGCAGTGCTAGAGATTCGTGGTCGCACTATGGCTACACCTTC.